A selection of T cell receptor beta chains follows, all from one sample in a study of blood T cell repertoires in COVID-19. Method: immunoSEQ multiplex PCR; TCRdb's copy keeps in-frame clones and lacks some. The sample yields hundreds of thousands of clones, roughly 80% seen once. The specimen sequenced was peripheral blood. Source of these receptors: a woman in her forties or fifties with acute or convalescent COVID-19. CDR3s include the opening cysteine and the closing phenylalanine or tryptophan. D genes are given only for firm matches. Rows may omit the clone size; those that give it use once, few, many or a size class.

CDR3: CASSFQLETQYF
DNA: TGTGCCAGCAGCTTCCAATTAGAGACCCAGTACTTC
J: TRBJ2-5
D: -
length: 12
V: TRBV3-1/TRBV3-2
size: -

CDR3: CSVETGELADYNEQFF
DNA: TGCAGCGTTGAAACCGGGGAACTAGCGGATTACAATGAGCAGTTCTTC
J: TRBJ2-1
D: TRBD2
length: 16
V: TRBV29-1
size: -

CDR3: CASSSAGGPSYEQYF
DNA: TGTGCCAGCAGTTCCGCGGGGGGGCCCTCCTACGAGCAGTACTTC
J: TRBJ2-7
D: TRBD2
length: 15
V: TRBV28
size: -

CDR3: CASSTTGGNYGYTF
DNA: TGTGCCAGTAGTACGACAGGGGGCAACTATGGCTACACCTTC
J: TRBJ1-2
D: TRBD1
length: 14
V: TRBV19
size: -

CDR3: CASSLFQGGRETQYF
DNA: TGTGCCAGCAGTTTATTCCAGGGGGGTAGGGAGACCCAGTACTTC
J: TRBJ2-5
D: -
length: 15
V: TRBV27
size: -

CDR3: CASSSGTRNQPQHF
DNA: TGTGCCAGCAGTTCCGGGACACGTAATCAGCCCCAGCATTTT
J: TRBJ1-5
D: -
length: 14
V: TRBV28
size: -

CDR3: CSAEGQGTDTQYF
DNA: TGCAGCGCCGAGGGACAGGGTACAGATACGCAGTATTTT
J: TRBJ2-3
D: TRBD1
length: 13
V: TRBV29-1
size: -

CDR3: CATSRGGDSGELFF
DNA: TGTGCCACCAGCAGAGGGGGGGACTCCGGGGAGCTGTTTTTT
J: TRBJ2-2
D: -
length: 14
V: TRBV15
size: -

CDR3: CAWRSTKRGFSYEQYF
DNA: TGTGCCTGGAGATCCACTAAGCGGGGGTTCTCCTACGAGCAGTACTTC
J: TRBJ2-7
D: TRBD2
length: 16
V: TRBV30
size: -

CDR3: CATGGGVTNYGYTF
DNA: TGTGCCACCGGGGGTGGGGTGACTAACTATGGCTACACCTTC
J: TRBJ1-2
D: -
length: 14
V: TRBV28
size: -

CDR3: CASIDRGPPYEQYF
DNA: TGTGCCAGCATCGACAGGGGGCCCCCCTACGAGCAGTACTTC
J: TRBJ2-7
D: TRBD1
length: 14
V: TRBV6-5
size: -

CDR3: CASSGYRGRGSDTGELFF
DNA: TGTGCCAGTAGTGGGTACAGGGGGCGCGGGTCAGACACCGGGGAGCTGTTTTTT
J: TRBJ2-2
D: TRBD1
length: 18
V: TRBV19
size: -

CDR3: CASSLPGGTANYGYTF
DNA: TGTGCCAGCAGTTTGCCAGGGGGAACGGCTAACTATGGCTACACCTTC
J: TRBJ1-2
D: TRBD1
length: 16
V: TRBV28
size: -

CDR3: CASSGTAQETQYF
DNA: TGTGCCAGTAGCGGGACAGCCCAAGAGACCCAGTACTTC
J: TRBJ2-5
D: TRBD1
length: 13
V: TRBV19
size: once

CDR3: CASGLAGGSGELFF
DNA: TGTGCTAGTGGTTTGGCCGGAGGGTCCGGGGAGCTGTTTTTT
J: TRBJ2-2
D: -
length: 14
V: TRBV12-5
size: -

CDR3: CASSSGEQENTGELFF
DNA: TGTGCCAGCAGCTCAGGGGAACAGGAGAACACCGGGGAGCTGTTTTTT
J: TRBJ2-2
D: -
length: 16
V: TRBV7-9
size: once

CDR3: CASSRDRDQPQHF
DNA: TGTGCCAGCAGCAGGGACAGGGATCAGCCCCAGCATTTT
J: TRBJ1-5
D: TRBD1
length: 13
V: TRBV3-1/TRBV3-2
size: -

CDR3: CASSLSTGFGNTIYF
DNA: TGTGCCAGCAGCTTATCGACCGGGTTCGGAAACACCATATATTTT
J: TRBJ1-3
D: -
length: 15
V: TRBV7-9
size: -

CDR3: CASSQGRTVIQETQYF
DNA: TGTGCCAGCAGCCAAGGGCGGACAGTGATACAAGAGACCCAGTACTTC
J: TRBJ2-5
D: -
length: 16
V: TRBV3-1/TRBV3-2
size: -

CDR3: CASSQLEGRDTEAFF
DNA: TGTGCCAGCAGCCAACTCGAGGGTAGAGACACTGAAGCTTTCTTT
J: TRBJ1-1
D: -
length: 15
V: TRBV16
size: -

CDR3: CASSVGGGAQEKLFF
DNA: TGTGCCAGCAGCGTAGGCGGAGGGGCCCAGGAAAAACTGTTTTTT
J: TRBJ1-4
D: -
length: 15
V: TRBV9
size: once

CDR3: CASSRTGLTDTQYF
DNA: TGTGCCAGCAGCCGGACAGGGCTCACAGATACGCAGTATTTT
J: TRBJ2-3
D: TRBD1
length: 14
V: TRBV6-5
size: -

CDR3: CAISESQSPLHF
DNA: TGTGCCATCAGTGAGTCACAGTCACCCCTCCACTTT
J: TRBJ1-6
D: -
length: 12
V: TRBV10-3
size: once

CDR3: CASSVGAGGLGGYSPLHF
DNA: TGTGCCAGCAGCGTAGGGGCAGGCGGCCTGGGCGGGTATTCACCCCTCCACTTT
J: TRBJ1-6
D: -
length: 18
V: TRBV9
size: -

CDR3: CASSLGPIGETQYF
DNA: TGTGCCAGCAGCTTGGGCCCTATAGGCGAGACCCAGTACTTC
J: TRBJ2-5
D: -
length: 14
V: TRBV7-2
size: once

CDR3: CASSQVVPDSKATNEKLFF
DNA: TGTGCCAGCAGCCAAGTCGTACCGGACAGCAAAGCAACTAATGAAAAACTGTTTTTT
J: TRBJ1-4
D: -
length: 19
V: TRBV14
size: -

CDR3: CASSLDRGSDQPQHF
DNA: TGTGCCAGCAGCTTAGACAGGGGTTCGGATCAGCCCCAGCATTTT
J: TRBJ1-5
D: TRBD1
length: 15
V: TRBV7-2
size: -

CDR3: CASKVADRGGYEQYF
DNA: TGTGCCAGCAAAGTCGCCGACAGGGGCGGTTACGAGCAGTACTTC
J: TRBJ2-7
D: TRBD1
length: 15
V: TRBV27
size: -

CDR3: CASSLEWTSGGDQETQYF
DNA: TGCGCCAGCAGCTTGGAGTGGACTAGCGGGGGAGATCAAGAGACCCAGTACTTC
J: TRBJ2-5
D: TRBD2
length: 18
V: TRBV5-1
size: -